These 5 T cell receptor beta chains were sequenced from one sample in a study of blood T cells in healthy people across ages. It was with a sample-barcoded 5' primer and a J-beta primer mix that a second PCR of about 6 to 11 cycles was run. TCRdb independently ran MiXCR on the 5' RACE reads; one entry per CDR3 protein. Counted here are hundreds of thousands of distinct CDR3 sequences, 25% to 35% occurring once; the ten biggest clones make up 15% to 19%. Material: blood. The receptors originated from an elderly woman in good health.

This clonotype was observed a few times. This chain connects TRBV7-2 to TRBJ2-7; TRBD1 aligns across 10 bases. This CDR3 contains 16 residues. CDR1 and CDR2 (germline): SGHTA, FQGNSA. V dropped 5 bases and J dropped 7; count of bases not matched to a gene: 14. CDR3 protein: CASSLFGDRGKNEQYF. For the CDR3, the DNA is TGTGCCAGCAGCCTTTTCGGGGACAGGGGTAAAAATGAGCAGTACTTC.

The V gene is TRBV12-3 or TRBV12-4, the J gene TRBJ1-1; 10 nucleotides agree with TRBD1. The J segment lost 3 bases and the V segment lost 2 bases, leaving 6 bases of the junction unmatched. The CDR3 is made up of 16 amino acids. CDR3 sequence: CASSLRTGGSYTEAFF. In DNA form, the CDR3 reads TGTGCCAGCAGTTTAAGGACAGGGGGTTCCTACACTGAAGCTTTCTTT.

This clonotype was detected ten times or more. One base away lies a much larger clone, so this may be a sequencing read error. The V and J genes are TRBV6-5 and TRBJ1-2, with 7 nucleotides matching TRBD1. V dropped 6 bases and J dropped 4; count of bases not matched to a gene: 5. CDR3 length: 13 residues. The germline gives CDR1 MNHEY, CDR2 SVGAGI. The CDR3 nucleotides are TGTGCCAGCAGATCGGGACAGAGCTATGGCTACACCTTC. It codes for CASRSGQSYGYTF.

This clonotype was seen repeatedly, ten times or more. The chain joins TRBV6-6 to TRBJ1-2; 9 bases map to TRBD1. Losses at the gene ends were 6 bases for V and 6 bases for J; bases not matched to a gene: 8. The germline CDR1 and CDR2 sequences are MNHNY and SVGAGI (reference sequence). The CDR3 runs 14 residues. CDR3 coding DNA: TGTGCCAGCAGACGAGGGACAGGGTCCCATGGCTACACCTTC. The encoded protein is CASRRGTGSHGYTF.

This clonotype was recorded only once. The CDR3 is CAISESKGHQETQYF. For the CDR3, the DNA is TGTGCCATCAGTGAGTCGAAGGGGCACCAAGAGACCCAGTACTTC. V gene TRBV10-3 combines with J gene TRBJ2-5; possible D gene TRBD1, 5 bases. This CDR3 contains 15 residues. Germline V gives CDR1 ENHRY, CDR2 SYGVKD. Trimming removed 0 bases at V and 0 bases at J, with 8 bases between.